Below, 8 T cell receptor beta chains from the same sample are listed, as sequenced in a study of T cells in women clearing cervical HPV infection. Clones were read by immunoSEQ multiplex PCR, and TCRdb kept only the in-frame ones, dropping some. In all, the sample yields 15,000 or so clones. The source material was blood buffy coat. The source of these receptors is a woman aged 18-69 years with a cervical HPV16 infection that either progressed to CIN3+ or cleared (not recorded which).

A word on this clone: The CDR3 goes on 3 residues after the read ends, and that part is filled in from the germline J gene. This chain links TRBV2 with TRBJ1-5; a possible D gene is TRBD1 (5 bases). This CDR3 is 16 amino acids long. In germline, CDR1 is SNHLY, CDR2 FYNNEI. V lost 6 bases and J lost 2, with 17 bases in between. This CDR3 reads CASRQSPGGGNQPQHF. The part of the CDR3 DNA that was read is TGTGCCAGCAGACAAAGTCCGGGGGGAGGCAATCAGCCC.

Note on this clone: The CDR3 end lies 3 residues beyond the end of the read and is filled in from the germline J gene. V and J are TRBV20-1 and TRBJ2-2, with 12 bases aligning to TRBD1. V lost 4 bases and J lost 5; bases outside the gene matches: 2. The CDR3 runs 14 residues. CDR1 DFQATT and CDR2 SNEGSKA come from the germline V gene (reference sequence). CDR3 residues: CSAKGQGATGELFF. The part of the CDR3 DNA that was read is TGCAGTGCTAAGGGACAGGGGGCGACCGGGGAG.

CDR3: CAWSRRGGSYEQYF. The CDR3 DNA, read in part, is TGTGCCTGGAGCAGGAGGGGGGGATCCTACGAG. This sequence joins TRBV30 and TRBJ2-7; weak D call: TRBD2 (7 bases). The CDR3 end lies 3 residues beyond the end of the read and is filled in from the germline J gene. V was shortened by 3 bases and J by 1 base, with 13 bases between the two germline ends. This CDR3 comprises 14 residues. Germline CDR1 GTSNPN, CDR2 SVGIG (reference sequence).

CDR3 bases read: TGCAGTGCCCCGGGGGAGGATTTCTACAATGAG. Protein: CSAPGEDFYNE. The full CDR3 protein is CSAPGEDFYNEQFF. The V call is TRBV20-1, the J call TRBJ2-1; D is possibly TRBD2 (6 bases). The read terminates 3 residues ahead of where the CDR3 ends, so the germline J gene completes it. The CDR3 spans 14 residues. Between the trimmed V and J ends, which lost 6 bases and 3 bases, there was a span of 15 bases. Germline V CDR1 and CDR2: DFQATT, SNEGSKA (reference sequence).

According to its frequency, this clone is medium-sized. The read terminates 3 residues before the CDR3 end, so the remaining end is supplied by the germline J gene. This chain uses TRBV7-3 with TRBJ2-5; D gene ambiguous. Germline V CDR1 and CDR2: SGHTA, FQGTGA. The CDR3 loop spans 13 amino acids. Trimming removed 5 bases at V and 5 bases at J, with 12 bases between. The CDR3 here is CASSRSSQETQYF. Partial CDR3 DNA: TGTGCCAGCAGCCGTTCTTCTCAGGAGACC.

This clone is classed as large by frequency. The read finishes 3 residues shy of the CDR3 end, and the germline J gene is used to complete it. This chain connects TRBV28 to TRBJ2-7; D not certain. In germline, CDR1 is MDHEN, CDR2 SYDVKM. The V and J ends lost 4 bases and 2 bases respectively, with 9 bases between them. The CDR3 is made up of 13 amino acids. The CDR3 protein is CASSSDTTYEQYF. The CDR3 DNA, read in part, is TGTGCCAGCAGTTCTGACACCACCTACGAG.

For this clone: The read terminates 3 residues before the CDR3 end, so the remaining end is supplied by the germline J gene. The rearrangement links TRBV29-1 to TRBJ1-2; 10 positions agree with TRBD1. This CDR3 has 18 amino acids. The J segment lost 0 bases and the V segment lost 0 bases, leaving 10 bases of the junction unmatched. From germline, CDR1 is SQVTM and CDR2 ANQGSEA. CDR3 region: CSVEDLKTGGLANYGYTF. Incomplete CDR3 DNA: TGCAGCGTTGAAGATCTCAAGACAGGGGGCCTAGCTAACTATGGC.

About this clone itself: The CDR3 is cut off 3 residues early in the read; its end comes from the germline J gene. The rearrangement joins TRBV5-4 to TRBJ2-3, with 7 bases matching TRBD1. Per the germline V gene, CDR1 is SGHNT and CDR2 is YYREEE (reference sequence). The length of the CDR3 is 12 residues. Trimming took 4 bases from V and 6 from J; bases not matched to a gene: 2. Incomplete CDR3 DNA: TGTGCCAGCAGCCCCAGGGGGGATACG. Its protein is CASSPRGDT. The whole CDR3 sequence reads CASSPRGDTQYF.